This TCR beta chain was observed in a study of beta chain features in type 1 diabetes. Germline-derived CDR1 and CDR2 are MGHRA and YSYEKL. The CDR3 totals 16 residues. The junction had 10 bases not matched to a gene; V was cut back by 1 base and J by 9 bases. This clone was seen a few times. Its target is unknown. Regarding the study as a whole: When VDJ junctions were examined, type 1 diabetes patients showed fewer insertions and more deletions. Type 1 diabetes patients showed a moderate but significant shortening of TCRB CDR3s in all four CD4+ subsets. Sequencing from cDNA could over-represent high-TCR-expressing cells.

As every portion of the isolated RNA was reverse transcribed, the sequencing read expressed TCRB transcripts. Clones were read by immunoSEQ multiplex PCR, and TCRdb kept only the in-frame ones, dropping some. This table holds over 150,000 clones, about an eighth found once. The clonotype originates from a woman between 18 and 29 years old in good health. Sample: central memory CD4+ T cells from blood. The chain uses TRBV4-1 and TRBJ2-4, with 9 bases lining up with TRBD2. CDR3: CASSQGAGGPSGIQYF. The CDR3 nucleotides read TGCGCCAGCAGCCAAGGTGCGGGAGGGCCCTCCGGCATTCAGTACTTC.